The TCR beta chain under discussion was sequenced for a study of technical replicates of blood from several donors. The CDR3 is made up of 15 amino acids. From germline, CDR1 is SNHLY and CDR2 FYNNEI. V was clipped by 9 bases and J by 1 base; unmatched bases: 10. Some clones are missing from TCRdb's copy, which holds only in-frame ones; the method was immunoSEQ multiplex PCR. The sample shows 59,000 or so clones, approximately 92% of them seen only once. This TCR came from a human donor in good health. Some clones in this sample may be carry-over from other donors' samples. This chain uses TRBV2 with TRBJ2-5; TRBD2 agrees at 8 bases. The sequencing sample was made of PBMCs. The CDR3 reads CASKLLAVFQETQYF. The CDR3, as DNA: TGTGCCAGTAAGCTACTAGCGGTTTTCCAAGAGACCCAGTACTTC.